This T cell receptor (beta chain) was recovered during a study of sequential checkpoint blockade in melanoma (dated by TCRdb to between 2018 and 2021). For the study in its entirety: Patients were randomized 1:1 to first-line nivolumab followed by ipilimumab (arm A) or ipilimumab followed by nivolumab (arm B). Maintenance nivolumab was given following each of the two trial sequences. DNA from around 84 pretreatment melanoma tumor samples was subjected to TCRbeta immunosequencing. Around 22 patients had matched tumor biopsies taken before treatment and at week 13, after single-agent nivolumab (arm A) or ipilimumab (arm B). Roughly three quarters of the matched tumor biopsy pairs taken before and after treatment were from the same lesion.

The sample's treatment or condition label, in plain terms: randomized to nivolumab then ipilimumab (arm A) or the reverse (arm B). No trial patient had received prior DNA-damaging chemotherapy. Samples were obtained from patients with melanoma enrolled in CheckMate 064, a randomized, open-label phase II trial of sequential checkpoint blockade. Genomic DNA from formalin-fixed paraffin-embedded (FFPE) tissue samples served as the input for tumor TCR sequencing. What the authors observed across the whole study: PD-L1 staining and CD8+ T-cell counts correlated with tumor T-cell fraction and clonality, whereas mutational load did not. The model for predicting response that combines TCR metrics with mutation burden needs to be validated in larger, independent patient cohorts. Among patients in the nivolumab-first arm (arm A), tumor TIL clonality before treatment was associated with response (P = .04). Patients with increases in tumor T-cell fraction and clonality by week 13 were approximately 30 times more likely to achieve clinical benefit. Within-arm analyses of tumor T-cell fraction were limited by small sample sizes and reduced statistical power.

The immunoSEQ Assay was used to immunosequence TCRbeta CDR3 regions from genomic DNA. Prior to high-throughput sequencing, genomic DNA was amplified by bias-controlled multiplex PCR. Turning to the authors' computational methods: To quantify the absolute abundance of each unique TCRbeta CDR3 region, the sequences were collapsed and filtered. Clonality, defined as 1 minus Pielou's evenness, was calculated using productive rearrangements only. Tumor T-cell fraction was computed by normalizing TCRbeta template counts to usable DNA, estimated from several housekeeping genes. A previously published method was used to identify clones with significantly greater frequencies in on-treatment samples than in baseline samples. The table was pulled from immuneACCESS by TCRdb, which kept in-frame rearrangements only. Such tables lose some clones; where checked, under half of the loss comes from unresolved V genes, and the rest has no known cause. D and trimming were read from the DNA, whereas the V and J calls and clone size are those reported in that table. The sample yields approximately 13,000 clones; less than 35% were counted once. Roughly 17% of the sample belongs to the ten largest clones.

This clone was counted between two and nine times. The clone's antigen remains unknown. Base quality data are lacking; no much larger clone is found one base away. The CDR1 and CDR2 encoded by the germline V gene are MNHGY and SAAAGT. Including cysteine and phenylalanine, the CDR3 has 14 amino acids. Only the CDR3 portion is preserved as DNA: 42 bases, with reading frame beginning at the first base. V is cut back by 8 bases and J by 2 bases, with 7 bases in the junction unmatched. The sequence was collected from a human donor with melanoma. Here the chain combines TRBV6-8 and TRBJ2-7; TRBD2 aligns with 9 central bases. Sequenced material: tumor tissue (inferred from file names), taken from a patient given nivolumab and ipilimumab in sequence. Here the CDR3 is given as CASGAGGQPYEQYF. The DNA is TGTGCCAGCGGAGCGGGAGGACAGCCCTACGAGCAGTACTTC.